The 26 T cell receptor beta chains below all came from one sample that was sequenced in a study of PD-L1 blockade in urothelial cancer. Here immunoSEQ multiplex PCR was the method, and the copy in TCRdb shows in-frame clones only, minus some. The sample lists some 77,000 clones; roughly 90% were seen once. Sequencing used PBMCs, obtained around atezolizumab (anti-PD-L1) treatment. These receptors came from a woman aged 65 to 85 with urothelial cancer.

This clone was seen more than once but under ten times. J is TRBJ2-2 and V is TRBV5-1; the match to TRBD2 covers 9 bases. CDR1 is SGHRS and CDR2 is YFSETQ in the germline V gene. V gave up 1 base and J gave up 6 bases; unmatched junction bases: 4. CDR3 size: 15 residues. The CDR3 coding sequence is TGCGCCAGCAGCTTGATAGCGGGAGCCGCCGGGGAGCTGTTTTTT. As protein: CASSLIAGAAGELFF.

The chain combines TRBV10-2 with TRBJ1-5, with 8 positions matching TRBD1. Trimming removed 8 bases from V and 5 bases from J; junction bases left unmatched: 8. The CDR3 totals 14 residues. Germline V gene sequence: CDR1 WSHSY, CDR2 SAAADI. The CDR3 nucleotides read TGCGCCAGCGGTAGGACAGGGTACTATCAGCCCCAGCATTTT. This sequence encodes CASGRTGYYQPQHF.

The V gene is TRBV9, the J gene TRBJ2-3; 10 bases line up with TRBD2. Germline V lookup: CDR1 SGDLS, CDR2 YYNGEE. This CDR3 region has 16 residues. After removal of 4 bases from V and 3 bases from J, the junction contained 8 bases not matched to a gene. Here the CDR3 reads CASSTRGTSVTDTQYF. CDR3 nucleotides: TGTGCCAGCAGCACCCGGGGGACTAGCGTGACAGATACGCAGTATTTT. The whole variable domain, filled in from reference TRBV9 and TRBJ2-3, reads DSGVTQTPKHLITATGQRVTLRCSPRSGDLSVYWYQQSLDQGLQFLIQYYNGEERAKGNILERFSAQQFPDLHSELNLSSLELGDSALYFCASSTRGTSVTDTQYFGPGTRLTVL.

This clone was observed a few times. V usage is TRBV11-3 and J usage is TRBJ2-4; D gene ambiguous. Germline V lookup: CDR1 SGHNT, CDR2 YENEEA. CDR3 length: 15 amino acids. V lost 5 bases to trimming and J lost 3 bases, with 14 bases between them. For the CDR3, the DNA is TGTGCCAGCAGCCCGTCGTACGGTGTCAAAAACATTCAGTACTTC. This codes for CASSPSYGVKNIQYF.

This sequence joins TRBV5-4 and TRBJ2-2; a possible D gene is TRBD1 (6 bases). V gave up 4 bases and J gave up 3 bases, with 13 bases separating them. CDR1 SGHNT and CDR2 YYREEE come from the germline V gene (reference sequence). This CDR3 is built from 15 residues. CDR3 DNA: TGTGCCAGCAGCGCAGGACAGAGGGACACCGGGGAGCTGTTTTTT. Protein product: CASSAGQRDTGELFF.

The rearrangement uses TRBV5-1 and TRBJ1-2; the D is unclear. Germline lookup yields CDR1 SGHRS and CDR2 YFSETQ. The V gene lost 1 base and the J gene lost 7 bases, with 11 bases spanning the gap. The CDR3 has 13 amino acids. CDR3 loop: CASSLMGRAGYTF. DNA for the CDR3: TGCGCCAGCAGCTTGATGGGGAGGGCTGGCTACACCTTC.

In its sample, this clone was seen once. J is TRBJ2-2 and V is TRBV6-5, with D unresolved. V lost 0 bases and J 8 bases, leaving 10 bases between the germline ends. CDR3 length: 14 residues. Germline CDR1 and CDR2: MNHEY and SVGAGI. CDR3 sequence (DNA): TGTGCCAGCAGTTACTCAGTGAGATCTGGGGAGCTGTTTTTT. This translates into CASSYSVRSGELFF.

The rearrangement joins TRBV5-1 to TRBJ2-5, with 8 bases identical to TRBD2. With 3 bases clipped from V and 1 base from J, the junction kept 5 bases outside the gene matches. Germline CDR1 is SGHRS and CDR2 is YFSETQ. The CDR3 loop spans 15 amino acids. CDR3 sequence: CASSSSGGSQETQYF. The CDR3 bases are TGCGCCAGCAGCTCGAGCGGGGGTTCCCAAGAGACCCAGTACTTC.

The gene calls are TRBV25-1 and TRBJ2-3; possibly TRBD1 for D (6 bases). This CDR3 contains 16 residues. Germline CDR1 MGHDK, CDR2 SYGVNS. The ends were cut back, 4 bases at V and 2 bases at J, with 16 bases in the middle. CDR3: CASSGGRAPYTDTQYF. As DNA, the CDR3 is TGTGCCAGCAGTGGGGGGCGGGCGCCCTACACAGATACGCAGTATTTT.

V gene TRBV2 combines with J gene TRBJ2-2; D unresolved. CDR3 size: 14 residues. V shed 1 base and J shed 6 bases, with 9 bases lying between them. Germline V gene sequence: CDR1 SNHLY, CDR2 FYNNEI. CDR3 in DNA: TGTGCCAGCAGTGAAGGCGTTGGGCCCGGGGAGCTGTTTTTT. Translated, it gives CASSEGVGPGELFF. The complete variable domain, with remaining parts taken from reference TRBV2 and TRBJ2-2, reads EPEVTQTPSHQVTQMGQEVILRCVPISNHLYFYWYRQILGQKVEFLVSFYNNEISEKSEIFDDQFSVERPDGSNFTLKIRSTKLEDSAMYFCASSEGVGPGELFFGEGSRLTVL.

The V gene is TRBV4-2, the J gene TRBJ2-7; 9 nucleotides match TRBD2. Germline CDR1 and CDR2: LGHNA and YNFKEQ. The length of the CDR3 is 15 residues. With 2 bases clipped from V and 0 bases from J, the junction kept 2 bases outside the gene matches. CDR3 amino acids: CASSQRLAASYEQYF. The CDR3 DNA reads TGTGCCAGCAGCCAAAGACTAGCGGCCTCCTACGAGCAGTACTTC.

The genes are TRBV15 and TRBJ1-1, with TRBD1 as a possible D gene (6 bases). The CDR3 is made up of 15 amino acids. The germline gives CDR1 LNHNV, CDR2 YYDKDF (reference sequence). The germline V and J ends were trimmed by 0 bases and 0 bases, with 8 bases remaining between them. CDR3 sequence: CATSREGQLNTEAFF. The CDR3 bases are TGTGCCACCAGCAGAGAAGGACAGCTGAACACTGAAGCTTTCTTT.

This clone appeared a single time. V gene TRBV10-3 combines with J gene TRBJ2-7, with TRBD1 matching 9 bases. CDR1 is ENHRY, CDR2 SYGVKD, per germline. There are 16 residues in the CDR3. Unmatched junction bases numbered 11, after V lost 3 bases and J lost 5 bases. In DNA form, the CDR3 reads TGTGCCATCAGTGACCCTGGGGACAGGGTCGGCGACGAGCAGTACTTC. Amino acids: CAISDPGDRVGDEQYF.

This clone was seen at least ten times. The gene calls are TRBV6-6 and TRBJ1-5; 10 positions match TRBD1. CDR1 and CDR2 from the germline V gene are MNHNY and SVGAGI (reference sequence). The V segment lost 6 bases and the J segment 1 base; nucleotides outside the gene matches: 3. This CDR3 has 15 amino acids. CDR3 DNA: TGTGCCAGCAGCGCGGGACAGGGGAGCAATCAGCCCCAGCATTTT. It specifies CASSAGQGSNQPQHF.

The CDR3: CASSFRGELYEQYF. The CDR3 nucleotides read TGTGCCAGCAGTTTTCGCGGAGAACTCTACGAGCAGTACTTC. The rearrangement uses TRBV27 and TRBJ2-7; D gene ambiguous. Per the germline V gene, CDR1 is MNHEY and CDR2 is SMNVEV (reference sequence). The V end lost 3 bases, the J end lost 3 bases, and 12 bases lay between the germline ends. The CDR3 consists of 14 residues.

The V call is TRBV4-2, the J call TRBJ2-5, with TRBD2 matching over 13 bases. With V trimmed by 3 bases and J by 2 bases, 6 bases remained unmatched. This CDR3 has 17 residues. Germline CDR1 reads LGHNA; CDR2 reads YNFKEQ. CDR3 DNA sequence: TGTGCCAGCAGCCAGGGACTAGCGGGAAATCTACAAGAGACCCAGTACTTC. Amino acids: CASSQGLAGNLQETQYF.

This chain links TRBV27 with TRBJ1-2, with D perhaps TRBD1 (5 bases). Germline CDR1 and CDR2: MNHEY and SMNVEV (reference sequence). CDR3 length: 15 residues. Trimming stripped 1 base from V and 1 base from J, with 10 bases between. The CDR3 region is CASSLFGGLNYGYTF. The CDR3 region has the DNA TGTGCCAGCAGTTTATTCGGGGGACTTAACTATGGCTACACCTTC.

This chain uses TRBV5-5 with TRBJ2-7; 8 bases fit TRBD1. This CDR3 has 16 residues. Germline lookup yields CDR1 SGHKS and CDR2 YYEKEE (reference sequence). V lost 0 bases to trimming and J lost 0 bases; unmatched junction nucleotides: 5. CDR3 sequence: CASSLGTGSYSYEQYF. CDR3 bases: TGTGCCAGCAGCTTGGGGACAGGGTCGTACTCCTACGAGCAGTACTTC.

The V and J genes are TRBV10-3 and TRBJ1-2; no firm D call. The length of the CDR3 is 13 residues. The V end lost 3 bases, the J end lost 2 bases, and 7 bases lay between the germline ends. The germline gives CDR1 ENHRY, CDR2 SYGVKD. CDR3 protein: CAISDPVNYGYTF. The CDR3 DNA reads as TGTGCCATCAGTGATCCAGTAAACTATGGCTACACCTTC.

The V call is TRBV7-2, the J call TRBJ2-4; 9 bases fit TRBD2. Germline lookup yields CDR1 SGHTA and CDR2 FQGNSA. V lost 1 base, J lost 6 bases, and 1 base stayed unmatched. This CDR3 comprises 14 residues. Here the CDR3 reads CASSLEAGGNIQYF. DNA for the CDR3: TGTGCCAGCAGCTTAGAAGCGGGGGGAAACATTCAGTACTTC.

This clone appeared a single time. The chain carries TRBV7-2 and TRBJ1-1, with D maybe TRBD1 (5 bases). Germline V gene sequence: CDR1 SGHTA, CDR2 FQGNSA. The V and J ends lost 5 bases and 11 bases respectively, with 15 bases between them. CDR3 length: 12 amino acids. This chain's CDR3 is CASSTQGVRAFF. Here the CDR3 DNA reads TGTGCCAGCAGCACGCAGGGTGTGCGGGCTTTCTTT. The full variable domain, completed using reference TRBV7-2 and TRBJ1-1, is GAGVSQSPSNKVTEKGKDVELRCDPISGHTALYWYRQSLGQGLEFLIYFQGNSAPDKSGLPSDRFSAERTGGSVSTLTIQRTQQEDSAVYLCASSTQGVRAFFGQGTRLTVV.

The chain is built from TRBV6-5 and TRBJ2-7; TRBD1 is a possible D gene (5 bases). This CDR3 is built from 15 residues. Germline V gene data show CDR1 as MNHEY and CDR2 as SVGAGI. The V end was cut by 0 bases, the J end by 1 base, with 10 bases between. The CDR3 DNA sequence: TGTGCCAGCAGTTACTCGGCAGGGCAATCCTACGAGCAGTACTTC. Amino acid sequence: CASSYSAGQSYEQYF.

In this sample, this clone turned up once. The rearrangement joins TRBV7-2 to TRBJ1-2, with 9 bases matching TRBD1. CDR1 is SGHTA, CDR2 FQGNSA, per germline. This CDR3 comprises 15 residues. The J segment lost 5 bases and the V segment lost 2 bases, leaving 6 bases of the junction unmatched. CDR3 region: CASSLLQGAFYGYTF. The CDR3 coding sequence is TGTGCCAGCAGCTTACTACAGGGGGCGTTTTATGGCTACACCTTC.

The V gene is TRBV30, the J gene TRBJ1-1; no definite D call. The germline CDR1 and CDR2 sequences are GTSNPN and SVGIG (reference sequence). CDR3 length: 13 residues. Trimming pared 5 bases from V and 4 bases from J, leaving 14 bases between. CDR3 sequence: CAWRPGLGTEAFF. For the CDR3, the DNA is TGTGCCTGGCGTCCAGGTCTGGGCACTGAAGCTTTCTTT.

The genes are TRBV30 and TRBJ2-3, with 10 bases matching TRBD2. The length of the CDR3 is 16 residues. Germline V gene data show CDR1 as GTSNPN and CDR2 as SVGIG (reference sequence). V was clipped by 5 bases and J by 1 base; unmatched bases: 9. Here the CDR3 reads CAWVSLLAGGTDTQYF. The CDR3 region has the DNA TGTGCCTGGGTCTCACTTCTAGCGGGGGGCACAGATACGCAGTATTTT.

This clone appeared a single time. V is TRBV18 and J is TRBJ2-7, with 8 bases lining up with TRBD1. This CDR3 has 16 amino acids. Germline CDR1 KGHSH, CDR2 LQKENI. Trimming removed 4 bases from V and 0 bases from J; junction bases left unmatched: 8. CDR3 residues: CASSLNRGESSYEQYF. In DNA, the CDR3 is TGTGCCAGCTCACTCAACAGGGGGGAGAGCTCCTACGAGCAGTACTTC.